A selection of T cell receptor beta chains follows, all from one sample in a study of CD8 T cells in ankylosing spondylitis. MiXCR, applied by TCRdb to the 5' RACE reads, yields one record per CDR3 protein. The table includes hundreds of thousands of distinct CDR3 sequences, 8% to 9% detected once. Sequenced material: blood, either unsorted or a sorted T cell fraction (not recorded which). These TCRs come from a female donor with ankylosing spondylitis or in good health (not recorded which). Each CDR3 is given with its conserved first and last residue. A D gene is named only where the DNA matches it firmly. Clone size is stated in some rows and not others, as once, few, many or a class when expanded.

13	-	TRBJ1-2	-	TRBV12-3/TRBV12-4	TGTGCCAGCACCCCCGGTCTGGGCTATGGCTACACCTTC	CASTPGLGYGYTF
17	many	TRBJ1-2	-	TRBV4-1	TGCGCCAGCAGCCAAGGTGGGAGGAGGGCTACTAACTATGGCTACACCTTC	CASSQGGRRATNYGYTF
15	many	TRBJ2-1	-	TRBV5-1	TGCGCCAGCAGCCCCTTAATAGCGGCGAACAATGAGCAGTTCTTC	CASSPLIAANNEQFF
17	many	TRBJ2-1	TRBD2	TRBV5-1	TGCGCCAGCAGCCGTTCCGGGACTAGGACGAGGGACAATGAGCAGTTCTTC	CASSRSGTRTRDNEQFF
15	many	TRBJ1-2	-	TRBV4-2	TGTGCCAGCAGCCAAGCGTCGGGGGCGGAATATGGCTACACCTTC	CASSQASGAEYGYTF
15	many	TRBJ1-1	-	TRBV11-2	TGTGCCAGCAGCTTTCCCGGGACTAAGAACACTGAAGCTTTCTTT	CASSFPGTKNTEAFF
19	few	TRBJ2-5	TRBD2	TRBV11-2	TGTGCCAGCAGCTCCACTAGCGGGAGCGCTCTGGCGTACCAAGAGACCCAGTACTTC	CASSSTSGSALAYQETQYF
14	many	TRBJ2-7	TRBD2	TRBV20-1	TGCAGTGTTAGCTCTAGCGGGAGGATCTACGAGCAGTACTTC	CSVSSSGRIYEQYF
19	many	TRBJ2-1	TRBD2	TRBV29-1	TGCAGCGTTGAAAGGCCCCGGGGCGCGGGAGAAGTTTCCTACAATGAGCAGTTCTTC	CSVERPRGAGEVSYNEQFF
14	few	TRBJ2-3	-	TRBV7-3	TGTGCCAGCAGCCCCCATCCAGGCATAGAAACGCAGTATTTT	CASSPHPGIETQYF
13	many	TRBJ1-5	-	TRBV12-3/TRBV12-4	TGTGCCAGCGCCCCCATCTACGTTCAGCCCCAGCATTTT	CASAPIYVQPQHF
14	many	TRBJ2-3	TRBD1	TRBV18	TGTGCCAGCTCACCGTTGGACAGGGCAGATACGCAGTATTTT	CASSPLDRADTQYF
13	many	TRBJ1-2	-	TRBV18	TGTGCCAGCTCACCTTTGAGGGACTATGGCTACACCTTC	CASSPLRDYGYTF
18	many	TRBJ2-1	TRBD2	TRBV9	TGTGCCAGCAGCGTAGATCCCAGTCTAGCGGGAGGCCCCAATGAGCAGTTCTTC	CASSVDPSLAGGPNEQFF
12	many	TRBJ2-3	-	TRBV5-1	TGCGCCAGCAGCTTAGGCTTCGCCCCCGAGTATTTT	CASSLGFAPEYF
15	many	TRBJ1-6	-	TRBV10-3	TGTGCCATCAGTGAATCGGACAATGTTAATTCACCCCTCCACTTT	CAISESDNVNSPLHF
12	many	TRBJ2-3	-	TRBV7-9	TGCGCCAGCAGCTTGGAGACGGATACGCAGTATTTT	CASSLETDTQYF